This TCR beta chain was sequenced during a study of T-cell memory formation after mild COVID-19. Germline V gene lookup returns CDR1 SGHAT and CDR2 FQNNGV. The CDR3 contains 17 residues. The V segment lost 1 base and the J segment 6 bases; nucleotides outside the gene matches: 6. TCRdb reprocessed the 5' RACE reads with MiXCR, giving one entry per CDR3 protein. The data contain 200,000 or so distinct CDR3 sequences, 16% of them singletons. The sample comprised PBMCs or a T cell subset sorted from them (not recorded which). This rearrangement joins TRBV11-2 to TRBJ2-3, with 14 bases matching TRBD2. The clonotype was recovered from an adult woman who had mild COVID-19 (a few samples of this study predate the infection). Cell type and time point are not known. CDR3 protein: CASSLAWTSGGWDTQYF. For the CDR3, the DNA is TGTGCCAGCAGCTTAGCTTGGACTAGCGGGGGGTGGGATACGCAGTATTTT.